The 15 T cell receptor beta chains given below trace back to one sample, sequenced in a study of cytomegalovirus exposure and HLA in healthy donors. The PCR used 60 Vbeta and 13 Jbeta primers. Here immunoSEQ multiplex PCR was the method, and the copy in TCRdb shows in-frame clones only, minus some. The sample contains 90,000 to 120,000 clones, approximately 80% of which appear only once. The sample was PBMCs. All receptors derive from a female donor in good health and CMV-seropositive.

This clone was picked up one time. The rearrangement links TRBV9 to TRBJ2-5; TRBD1 agrees at 8 bases. This CDR3 comprises 15 residues. Germline loops: CDR1 SGDLS, CDR2 YYNGEE. The ends lost 4 bases at V and 0 bases at J; junction bases unmatched: 5. The CDR3 sequence: CASSISTGDQETQYF. The CDR3 bases are TGTGCCAGCAGCATCTCGACAGGGGACCAAGAGACCCAGTACTTC.

V is TRBV28 and J is TRBJ1-1; D is unresolved. The CDR3 has 13 amino acids. In germline, CDR1 is MDHEN, CDR2 SYDVKM. Trimming cost V 10 bases and J 0 bases, with 12 bases left between them. Here the CDR3 DNA reads TGTGCCATCGTCGGGAGATTGAACACTGAAGCTTTCTTT. This translates into CAIVGRLNTEAFF.

This sequence joins TRBV7-2 and TRBJ2-7; TRBD1 might be the D (6 bases). Germline CDR1 is SGHTA and CDR2 is FQGNSA. Trimming removed 3 bases from V and 1 base from J, with 7 bases in between. This CDR3 contains 13 residues. The CDR3 DNA reads TGTGCCAGCAGCTTCGGACAGTCCTACGAGCAGTACTTC. This codes for CASSFGQSYEQYF. The full variable domain, with the rest looked up from reference TRBV7-2 and TRBJ2-7, is GAGVSQSPSNKVTEKGKDVELRCDPISGHTALYWYRQSLGQGLEFLIYFQGNSAPDKSGLPSDRFSAERTGGSVSTLTIQRTQQEDSAVYLCASSFGQSYEQYFGPGTRLTVT.

The CDR3 nucleotides are TGCGCCAGCAGCTTACGGGAGGCAGATACGCAGTATTTT. Its translation is CASSLREADTQYF. The V call is TRBV5-1, the J call TRBJ2-3; 7 bases are a match to TRBD2. This CDR3 is 13 amino acids long. V was clipped by 2 bases and J by 4 bases; unmatched bases: 1. The germline CDR1 and CDR2 sequences are SGHRS and YFSETQ.

The chain links TRBV6-5 to TRBJ2-1; tentative D call: TRBD2 (5 bases). Germline V lookup: CDR1 MNHEY, CDR2 SVGAGI. The CDR3 spans 13 residues. Trimming took 7 bases from V and 10 from J, leaving 17 bases between them. This CDR3 is CASKLRGGGEQFF. The CDR3 nucleotides are TGTGCCAGCAAGTTACGGGGTGGCGGCGAGCAGTTCTTC.

The V and J genes are TRBV7-8 and TRBJ2-2; D not certain. CDR3 size: 14 residues. Germline CDR1 and CDR2: SGHVS and FQNEAQ. The germline V and J ends were trimmed by 5 bases and 6 bases, with 13 bases remaining between them. The CDR3 is CASSLLPNAGELFF. CDR3 bases: TGTGCCAGCAGCCTACTACCCAACGCCGGGGAGCTGTTTTTT.

The chain carries TRBV7-6 and TRBJ1-1, with D hard to call. Per the germline V gene, CDR1 is SGHVS and CDR2 is FNYEAQ. This CDR3 region has 14 residues. V was cut by 1 base and J by 4 bases, with 10 bases left in between. The CDR3 nucleotides are TGTGCCAGCAGCTTAGAGACTACCCCCACTGAAGCTTTCTTT. It yields the protein CASSLETTPTEAFF.

The gene calls are TRBV19 and TRBJ1-6; 8 bases fit TRBD1. This CDR3 comprises 19 residues. The ends lost 4 bases at V and 0 bases at J; junction bases unmatched: 11. CDR1 and CDR2 (germline): LNHDA, SQIVND (reference sequence). The chain's CDR3 is CASSTSRRTGSSYNSPLHF. The CDR3 DNA reads TGTGCCAGTAGTACAAGTCGCCGGACAGGGAGCTCCTATAATTCACCCCTCCACTTT.

V and J are TRBV7-9 and TRBJ1-1, with D unclear. Germline-derived CDR1 and CDR2 are SEHNR and FQNEAQ (reference sequence). Trimming cost V 6 bases and J 1 base, with 9 bases left between them. The length of the CDR3 is 13 residues. The CDR3 is CASRSPRNTEAFF. The CDR3 nucleotides are TGTGCCAGCAGAAGTCCGAGGAACACTGAAGCTTTCTTT. Supplemented by reference TRBV7-9 and TRBJ1-1, the full variable domain reads DTGVSQNPRHKITKRGQNVTFRCDPISEHNRLYWYRQTLGQGPEFLTYFQNEAQLEKSRLLSDRFSAERPKGSFSTLEIQRTEQGDSAMYLCASRSPRNTEAFFGQGTRLTVV.

This chain joins TRBV11-3 and TRBJ2-1; 8 bases align to TRBD2. V was pared by 1 base and J by 9 bases, with 8 bases of the junction left unmatched. CDR3 length: 15 amino acids. In germline, CDR1 is SGHNT, CDR2 YENEEA. CDR3 amino acids: CASSLGAGLAAEQFF. The CDR3 DNA is TGTGCCAGCAGCTTAGGTGCAGGACTAGCAGCTGAGCAGTTCTTC.

The chain carries TRBV7-9 and TRBJ2-7, with TRBD1 identical over 8 bases. This CDR3 has 16 amino acids. Germline lookup yields CDR1 SEHNR and CDR2 FQNEAQ (reference sequence). J gave up 0 bases and V 1 base, and 5 bases lay outside the gene matches. DNA of the CDR3: TGTGCCAGCAGCTTAGGGACAGGGTCCCGCTCCTACGAGCAGTACTTC. Its protein product is CASSLGTGSRSYEQYF.

V is TRBV18 and J is TRBJ2-3; no clear D gene. Germline loops: CDR1 KGHSH, CDR2 LQKENI. CDR3 size: 12 residues. The V gene lost 2 bases and the J gene lost 3 bases, with 3 bases spanning the gap. The CDR3 region has the DNA TGTGCCAGCTCACCATCGACAGATACGCAGTATTTT. It yields the protein CASSPSTDTQYF.

The chain couples TRBV29-1 to TRBJ1-1; D call uncertain. The CDR3 is 10 residues long. V was trimmed by 7 bases and J by 3 bases, leaving 6 bases between them. Looked up from germline, CDR1 is SQVTM and CDR2 is ANQGSEA. This chain's CDR3 is CSASDTEAFF. The CDR3 DNA reads TGCAGCGCGTCGGACACTGAAGCTTTCTTT.

The CDR3 nucleotides read TGTGCCAGCAGCTTGGGGCAGGGGCTCGGAGCTTTCTTT. It specifies CASSLGQGLGAFF. V is TRBV5-6 and J is TRBJ1-1, with D possibly matching TRBD1 (6 bases). The CDR3 runs to 13 residues. The germline gives CDR1 SGHDT, CDR2 YYEEEE. V was cut by 0 bases and J by 10 bases, with 13 bases left in between.

The rearrangement links TRBV28 to TRBJ1-3; D uncertain. The CDR3 covers 15 residues. The V end lost 3 bases, the J end lost 0 bases, and 9 bases lay between the germline ends. Germline V gene data show CDR1 as MDHEN and CDR2 as SYDVKM. The CDR3 DNA reads TGTGCCAGCAGTTTGTTAGCCTCCTCTGGAAACACCATATATTTT. It is translated as CASSLLASSGNTIYF.